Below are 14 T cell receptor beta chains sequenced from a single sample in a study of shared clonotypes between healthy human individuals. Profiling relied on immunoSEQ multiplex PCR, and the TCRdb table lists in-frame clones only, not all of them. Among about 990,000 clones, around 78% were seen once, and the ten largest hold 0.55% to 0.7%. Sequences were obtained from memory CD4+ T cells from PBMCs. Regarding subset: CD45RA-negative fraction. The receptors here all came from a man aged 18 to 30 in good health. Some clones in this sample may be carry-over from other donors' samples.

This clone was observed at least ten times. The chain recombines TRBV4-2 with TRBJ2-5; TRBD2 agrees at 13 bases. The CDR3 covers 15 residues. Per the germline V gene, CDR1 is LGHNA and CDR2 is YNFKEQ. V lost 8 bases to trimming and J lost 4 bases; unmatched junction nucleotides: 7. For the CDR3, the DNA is TGTGCCAGCGCGGGACTAGCGGGATTTAGAGAGACCCAGTACTTC. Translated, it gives CASAGLAGFRETQYF.

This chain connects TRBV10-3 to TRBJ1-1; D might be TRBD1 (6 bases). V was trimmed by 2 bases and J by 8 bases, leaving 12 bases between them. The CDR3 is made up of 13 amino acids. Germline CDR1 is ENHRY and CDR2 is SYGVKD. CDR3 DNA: TGTGCCATCAGTGAGATTCGACAGGCCGAAGCTTTCTTT. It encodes CAISEIRQAEAFF.

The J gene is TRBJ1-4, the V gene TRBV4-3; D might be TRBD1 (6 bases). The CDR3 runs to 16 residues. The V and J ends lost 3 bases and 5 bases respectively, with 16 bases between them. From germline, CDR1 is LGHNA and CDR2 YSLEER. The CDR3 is CASSQLPGHQNEKLFF. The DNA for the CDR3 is TGCGCCAGCAGCCAGCTCCCGGGACATCAGAATGAAAAACTGTTTTTT.

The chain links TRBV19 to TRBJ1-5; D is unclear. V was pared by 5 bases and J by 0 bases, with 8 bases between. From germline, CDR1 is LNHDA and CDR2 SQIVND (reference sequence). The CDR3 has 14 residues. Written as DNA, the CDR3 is TGTGCCAGTAGTCCCAAATATAGCAATCAGCCCCAGCATTTT. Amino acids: CASSPKYSNQPQHF. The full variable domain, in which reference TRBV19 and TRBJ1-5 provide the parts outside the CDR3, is DGGITQSPKYLFRKEGQNVTLSCEQNLNHDAMYWYRQDPGQGLRLIYYSQIVNDFQKGDIAEGYSVSREKKESFPLTVTSAQKNPTAFYLCASSPKYSNQPQHFGDGTRLSIL.

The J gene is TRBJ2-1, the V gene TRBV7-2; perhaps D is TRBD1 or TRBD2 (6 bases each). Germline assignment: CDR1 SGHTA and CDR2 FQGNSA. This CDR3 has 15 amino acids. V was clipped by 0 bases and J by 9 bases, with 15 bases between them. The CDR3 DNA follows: TGTGCCAGCAGCTTAGCCTACACGGGGGCAGCTGAGCAGTTCTTC. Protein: CASSLAYTGAAEQFF.

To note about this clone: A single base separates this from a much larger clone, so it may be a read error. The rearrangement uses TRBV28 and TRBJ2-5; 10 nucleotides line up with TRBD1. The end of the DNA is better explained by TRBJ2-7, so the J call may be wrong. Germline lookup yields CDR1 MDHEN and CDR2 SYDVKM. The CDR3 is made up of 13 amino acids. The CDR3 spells CTSRDRGHYEQYF. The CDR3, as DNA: TGTACCAGCAGGGACAGGGGACACTACGAGCAGTACTTC.

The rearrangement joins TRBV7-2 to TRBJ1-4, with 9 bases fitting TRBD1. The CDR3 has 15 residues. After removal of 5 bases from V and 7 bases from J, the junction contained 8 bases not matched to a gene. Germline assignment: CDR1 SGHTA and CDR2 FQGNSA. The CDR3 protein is CASSTGQGGFEKLFF. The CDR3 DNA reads TGTGCCAGCAGCACGGGACAGGGTGGGTTTGAAAAACTGTTTTTT.

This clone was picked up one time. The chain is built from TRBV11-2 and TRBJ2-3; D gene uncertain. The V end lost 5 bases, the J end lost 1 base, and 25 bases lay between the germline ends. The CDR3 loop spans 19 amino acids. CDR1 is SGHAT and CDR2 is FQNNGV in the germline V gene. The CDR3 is CASSARLGSRSGGTDTQYF. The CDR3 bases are TGTGCCAGCAGCGCACGGCTGGGGTCTCGATCGGGTGGCACAGATACGCAGTATTTT.

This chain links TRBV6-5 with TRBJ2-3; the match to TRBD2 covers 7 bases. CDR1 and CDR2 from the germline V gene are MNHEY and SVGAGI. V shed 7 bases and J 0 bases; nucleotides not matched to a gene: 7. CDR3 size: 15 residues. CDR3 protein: CASTYSGSSTDTQYF. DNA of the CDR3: TGTGCCAGCACTTATAGCGGGTCTAGCACAGATACGCAGTATTTT.

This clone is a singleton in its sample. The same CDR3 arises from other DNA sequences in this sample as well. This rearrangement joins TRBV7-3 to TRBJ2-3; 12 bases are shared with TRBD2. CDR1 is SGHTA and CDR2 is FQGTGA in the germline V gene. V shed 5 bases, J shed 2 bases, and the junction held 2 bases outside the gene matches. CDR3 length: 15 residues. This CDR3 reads CASSLAGGTTDTQYF. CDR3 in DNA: TGTGCCAGCAGCCTAGCGGGAGGGACCACAGATACGCAGTATTTT.

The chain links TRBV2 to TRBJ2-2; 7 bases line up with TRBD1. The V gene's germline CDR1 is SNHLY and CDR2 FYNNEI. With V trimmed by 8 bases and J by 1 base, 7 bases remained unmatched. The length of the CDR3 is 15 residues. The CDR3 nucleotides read TGTGCCAGCCGTGTGAGACAGGGGAACACCGGGGAGCTGTTTTTT. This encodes CASRVRQGNTGELFF.

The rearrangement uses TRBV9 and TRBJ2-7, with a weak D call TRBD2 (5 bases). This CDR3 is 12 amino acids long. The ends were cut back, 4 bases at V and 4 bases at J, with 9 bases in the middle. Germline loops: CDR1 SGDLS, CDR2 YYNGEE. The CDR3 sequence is CASSSAGYEQYF. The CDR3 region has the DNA TGTGCCAGCAGCTCCGCGGGTTACGAGCAGTACTTC.

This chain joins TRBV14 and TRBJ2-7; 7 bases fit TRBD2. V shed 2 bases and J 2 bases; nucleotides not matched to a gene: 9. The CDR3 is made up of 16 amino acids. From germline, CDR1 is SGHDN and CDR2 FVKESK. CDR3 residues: CASSQPGSGVTYEQYF. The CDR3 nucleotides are TGTGCCAGCAGCCAACCCGGAAGCGGGGTAACCTACGAGCAGTACTTC.

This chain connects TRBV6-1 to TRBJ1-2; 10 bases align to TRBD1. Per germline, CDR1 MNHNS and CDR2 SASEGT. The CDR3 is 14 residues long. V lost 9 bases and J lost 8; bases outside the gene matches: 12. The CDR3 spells CASETGGVAYGYTF. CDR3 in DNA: TGTGCCAGTGAGACAGGGGGCGTAGCTTACGGCTACACCTTC.